This TCR delta chain was documented in a study of Vδ1+ human thymocytes. General study results and limits: Highly polyclonal TRG and TRD repertoires with Gaussian CDR3 length distributions appeared in thymus.

Trimming removed 0 bases at V and 0 bases at J, with 32 bases between. The CDR3 runs 23 residues. Germline CDR1 is TSWWSYY and CDR2 is QGS. Sequences come from RNA converted to cDNA by reverse transcription. CDR3 amplicons came from multiplex PCR with pooled V-gene forward and constant-region reverse primers. TCRdb reprocessed the multiplex PCR reads using CATT. The data show more than 50,000 delta-chain clones, over 13% seen once. As regards this clone: Its antigen remains unidentified.

The chain carries TRDV1 and TRDJ1; maybe TRDD2 (6 bases). The sequencing input was Vdelta1+ gamma-delta thymocytes from the thymus. This sample's subset: FACS-sorted CD3+ TCRalphabeta- TCRVdelta1+ TCRVdelta2- thymocytes. The receptor's source is a girl under three years old who had congenital heart surgery. The CDR3 loop is CALGELPGASYAVGTGYTDKLIF. CDR3 DNA sequence: TGTGCTCTTGGGGAACTTCCCGGAGCGTCCTACGCGGTGGGAACAGGCTACACCGATAAACTCATCTTT.